This TCR beta chain originates from a study of blood T cell repertoires in COVID-19. Methods used by the authors: For nucleated cells, counts were estimated from reference gene primer amplification. Data came from immunoSEQ multiplex PCR; TCRdb stores just in-frame clones and leaves some out. V, J and clone size derive from that table, while D and trimming were established from the DNA sequence. The sample includes a few hundred thousand clones, 80% to 90% of them seen just once. V lost 5 bases to trimming and J lost 7 bases; unmatched junction nucleotides: 13. The CDR3 has 17 amino acids. Germline loops: CDR1 LGHDT, CDR2 YNNKEL (reference sequence). In assigning cohorts, the study relied on participant-reported clinical history.

Sequenced: PBMCs or T cells enriched from blood (not recorded which). The sequence was collected from a man younger than 40 who had recovered from COVID-19. The chain carries TRBV3-1 (or the pseudogene TRBV3-2) and TRBJ1-6; 8 bases are a match to TRBD1. The CDR3 region has the DNA TGTGCCAGCAGCGCCGGCCACAGGGGGAGAAGGAATTCACCCCTCCACTTT. Its translation is CASSAGHRGRRNSPLHF.